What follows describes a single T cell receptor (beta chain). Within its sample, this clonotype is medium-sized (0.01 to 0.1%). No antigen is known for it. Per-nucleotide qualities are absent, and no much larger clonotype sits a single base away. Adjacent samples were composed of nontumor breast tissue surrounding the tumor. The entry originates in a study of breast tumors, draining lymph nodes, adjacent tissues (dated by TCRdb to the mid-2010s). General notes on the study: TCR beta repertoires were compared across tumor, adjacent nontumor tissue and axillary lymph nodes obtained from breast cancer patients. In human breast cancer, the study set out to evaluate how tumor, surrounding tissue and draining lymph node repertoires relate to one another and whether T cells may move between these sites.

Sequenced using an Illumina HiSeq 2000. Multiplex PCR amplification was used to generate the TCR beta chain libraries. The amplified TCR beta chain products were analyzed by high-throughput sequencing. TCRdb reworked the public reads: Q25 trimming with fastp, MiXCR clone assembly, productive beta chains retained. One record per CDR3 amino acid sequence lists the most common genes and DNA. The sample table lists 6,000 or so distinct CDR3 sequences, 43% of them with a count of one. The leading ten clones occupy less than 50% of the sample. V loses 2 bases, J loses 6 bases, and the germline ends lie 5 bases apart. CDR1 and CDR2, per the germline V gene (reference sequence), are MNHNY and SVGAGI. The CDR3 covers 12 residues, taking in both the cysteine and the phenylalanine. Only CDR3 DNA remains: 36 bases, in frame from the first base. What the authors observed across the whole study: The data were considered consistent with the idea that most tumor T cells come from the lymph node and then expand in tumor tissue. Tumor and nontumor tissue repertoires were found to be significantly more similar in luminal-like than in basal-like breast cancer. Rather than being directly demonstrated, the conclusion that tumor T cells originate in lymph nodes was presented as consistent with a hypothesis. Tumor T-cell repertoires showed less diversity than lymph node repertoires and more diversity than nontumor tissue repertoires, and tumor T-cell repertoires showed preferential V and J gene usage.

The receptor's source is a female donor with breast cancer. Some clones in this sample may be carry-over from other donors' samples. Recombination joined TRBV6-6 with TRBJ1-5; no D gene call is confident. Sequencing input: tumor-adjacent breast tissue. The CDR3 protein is CASSYPGQPQHF. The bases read TGTGCCAGCAGTTACCCGGGTCAGCCCCAGCATTTT.